This entry lists 30 T cell receptor beta chains sequenced from one sample in a study of vaccination effects on CD4 cells after COVID-19 (dated 2022 in TCRdb). The library relied on the immunoSEQ multiplex PCR assay. This immuneACCESS table, as held by TCRdb, lists in-frame sequences with V and J called but not all clones. Of the missing ones, under half trace to an unresolved V gene in checked studies; the others have no known cause. The sample has 65,000 to 95,000 clones on record, 77% of them singletons. The top ten clonotypes cover roughly 1.1% of the sample. The antigens these receptors bind are not known. In the ViraFEST assay, PBMC were stimulated with viral peptide pools, and TCR sequencing was then used to find antigen-specific CD4+ T cell clonotypes based on their expansion. After 10 to 11 days of culture, CD4+ T cells were isolated with the EasySep CD4+ T cell isolation kit. Two doses of either the BNT162b2 or the mRNA-1273 mRNA SARS-CoV-2 vaccine were administered to participants.

This specimen consisted of CD4+ T cells from PBMCs cultured with HCoV-OC43 spike peptides, obtained after COVID-19 vaccination. This specimen's cell subset or site label, interpreted: HCoV-OC43 spike overlapping peptide pool stimulation. The receptors here all came from a human donor who received a COVID-19 vaccine.

In this sample, this clone turned up a few times. J is TRBJ1-5 and V is TRBV5-4; D unclear. Germline V gene lookup returns CDR1 SGHNT and CDR2 YYREEE (reference sequence). Deletions cut 0 bases from V and 0 bases from J, with 7 bases between. The CDR3 totals 15 residues. As DNA, the CDR3 is TGTGCCAGCAGCTTGGCCGCGAGTAGCAATCAGCCCCAGCATTTT. Encoded protein: CASSLAASSNQPQHF. The variable domain in full, with the rest retrieved from reference TRBV5-4 and TRBJ1-5, is ETGVTQSPTHLIKTRGQQVTLRCSSQSGHNTVSWYQQALGQGPQFIFQYYREEENGRGNFPPRFSGLQFPNYSSELNVNALELDDSALYLCASSLAASSNQPQHFGDGTRLSIL.

The chain links TRBV10-1 to TRBJ1-2; TRBD1 is a possible D gene (6 bases). The CDR3 covers 15 residues. Germline V CDR1 and CDR2: WNHNN, SYGVQD (reference sequence). The V and J ends lost 0 bases and 4 bases respectively, with 12 bases between them. CDR3 nucleotides: TGCGCCAGCAGTGAGTCGGCAGGGGCGGGCTATGGCTACACCTTC. It is translated as CASSESAGAGYGYTF.

This chain joins TRBV12-5 and TRBJ2-6; TRBD1 matches 8 bases. Germline V gene data show CDR1 as LGHNT and CDR2 as FRNRAP. Trimming removed 7 bases from V and 3 bases from J; junction bases left unmatched: 8. The CDR3 contains 16 residues. In DNA, the CDR3 is TGTGCTAGTGCCCCGGGACAGGTGGTTGGGGCCAACGTCCTGACTTTC. Encoded protein: CASAPGQVVGANVLTF.

This sequence joins TRBV6-5 and TRBJ1-2; D may be TRBD1 (5 bases). CDR3 size: 14 residues. The V gene's germline CDR1 is MNHEY and CDR2 SVGAGI. Trimming took off 5 bases at V and 5 bases at J, with 15 bases between the two ends. This CDR3 reads CASSLQGYGYGYTF. CDR3 nucleotides: TGTGCCAGCAGTCTTCAGGGCTATGGGTATGGCTACACCTTC.

The chain employs TRBV4-1 and TRBJ2-7; TRBD1 aligns across 7 bases. The V segment lost 4 bases and the J segment 6 bases; nucleotides outside the gene matches: 6. The germline V gene has CDR1 MGHRA and CDR2 YSYEKL. The CDR3 has 13 amino acids. The CDR3 spells CASSLETGTEQYV. The CDR3 DNA sequence: TGCGCCAGCAGCCTCGAGACAGGGACCGAGCAGTACGTC.

CDR3 loop: CASSQDWGTGYNEQFF. The CDR3 coding sequence is TGCGCCAGCAGCCAAGATTGGGGGACAGGCTACAATGAGCAGTTCTTC. The chain uses TRBV4-3 and TRBJ2-1; 8 bases agree with TRBD1. This CDR3 region has 16 residues. V trimming: 0 bases; J trimming: 3 bases; junction bases outside the gene matches: 4. Germline loops: CDR1 LGHNA, CDR2 YSLEER.

V gene TRBV29-1 combines with J gene TRBJ1-1; TRBD1 agrees at 9 bases. Germline lookup yields CDR1 SQVTM and CDR2 ANQGSEA. The CDR3 extends over 16 amino acids. With V trimmed by 4 bases and J by 4 bases, 13 bases remained unmatched. The chain's CDR3 is CSVGAGQGSGGTEAFF. Written as DNA, the CDR3 is TGCAGCGTTGGTGCGGGACAGGGCTCCGGGGGCACTGAAGCTTTCTTT.

V usage is TRBV2 and J usage is TRBJ2-2; 7 bases match TRBD1. J was trimmed by 7 bases and V by 5 bases; bases with no gene match: 13. This CDR3 contains 16 residues. Per the germline V gene, CDR1 is SNHLY and CDR2 is FYNNEI. In nucleotides, the CDR3 is TGTGCCAGCAGTTCTGACACAGGGGTCACGGGCGGGGAGCTGTTTTTT. Protein sequence: CASSSDTGVTGGELFF. Full variable domain (outside the CDR3, taken from reference TRBV2 and TRBJ2-2): EPEVTQTPSHQVTQMGQEVILRCVPISNHLYFYWYRQILGQKVEFLVSFYNNEISEKSEIFDDQFSVERPDGSNFTLKIRSTKLEDSAMYFCASSSDTGVTGGELFFGEGSRLTVL.

On this clone itself: This same CDR3 is encoded by further DNA sequences in the sample. The chain carries TRBV12-3 or TRBV12-4 and TRBJ2-7, with 7 nucleotides matching TRBD2. V lost 3 bases to trimming and J lost 6 bases; unmatched junction nucleotides: 2. The CDR3 contains 12 residues. The CDR3 sequence: CASSLGGGEQYV. The CDR3 bases are TGTGCCAGCAGTTTGGGGGGGGGCGAGCAGTACGTC.

This chain uses TRBV7-9 with TRBJ1-4; D uncertain. Germline CDR1 is SEHNR and CDR2 is FQNEAQ (reference sequence). Deletions cut 4 bases from V and 7 bases from J, with 13 bases between. The CDR3 consists of 14 residues. The CDR3 here is CASSWASGGEKLFF. In DNA form, the CDR3 reads TGTGCCAGCAGCTGGGCTTCGGGTGGTGAAAAACTGTTTTTT. The full variable domain, rest sourced from reference TRBV7-9 and TRBJ1-4, is DTGVSQNPRHKITKRGQNVTFRCDPISEHNRLYWYRQTLGQGPEFLTYFQNEAQLEKSRLLSDRFSAERPKGSFSTLEIQRTEQGDSAMYLCASSWASGGEKLFFGSGTQLSVL.

This clone was picked up a small number of times. The chain has TRBV9 and TRBJ2-7; 9 bases are shared with TRBD1. In germline, CDR1 is SGDLS, CDR2 YYNGEE. The CDR3 is 16 residues long. With 7 bases clipped from V and 3 bases from J, the junction kept 14 bases outside the gene matches. Here the CDR3 reads CASPAGGTGLYYEQYV. The DNA of the CDR3 is TGTGCCAGCCCCGCAGGGGGGACAGGGTTATACTACGAGCAGTACGTC.

This clone was seen a single time. The rearrangement joins TRBV4-1 to TRBJ1-4; no clear D. The CDR3 covers 14 residues. Per the germline V gene, CDR1 is MGHRA and CDR2 is YSYEKL. The V end lost 4 bases, the J end lost 8 bases, and 14 bases lay between the germline ends. The CDR3 here is CASSLLLPKEKLFF. Written as DNA, the CDR3 is TGCGCCAGCAGCCTCCTATTACCAAAGGAAAAACTGTTTTTT.

The chain recombines TRBV27 with TRBJ2-1; D remains unclear. Germline V gene data show CDR1 as MNHEY and CDR2 as SMNVEV (reference sequence). The V end was cut by 3 bases, the J end by 2 bases, with 14 bases between. The CDR3 totals 16 residues. The CDR3: CASSLVSGRPYNEQFF. CDR3 DNA: TGTGCCAGCAGTTTGGTTTCGGGTAGGCCCTACAATGAGCAGTTCTTC.

The V gene is TRBV10-2, the J gene TRBJ1-1; D may be TRBD1 (5 bases). CDR3 size: 12 residues. Germline lookup yields CDR1 WSHSY and CDR2 SAAADI. Between the trimmed V and J ends, which lost 6 bases and 10 bases, there was a span of 15 bases. The CDR3 region is CASRDPSRGAFF. The CDR3 coding sequence is TGCGCCAGCAGAGACCCCTCAAGGGGAGCTTTCTTT.

This sequence joins TRBV9 and TRBJ1-4; 7 bases agree with TRBD1. V was pared by 0 bases and J by 6 bases, with 5 bases of the junction left unmatched. The CDR3 has 15 amino acids. Germline assignment: CDR1 SGDLS and CDR2 YYNGEE. The CDR3 region is CASSVAVGGDEKLFF. The CDR3 DNA reads TGTGCCAGCAGCGTAGCCGTAGGGGGCGATGAAAAACTGTTTTTT.

This clone was recorded a few times. The rearrangement uses TRBV19 and TRBJ2-2, with D perhaps matching TRBD1 (5 bases). CDR1 and CDR2 from the germline V gene are LNHDA and SQIVND (reference sequence). The CDR3 has 16 residues. V dropped 5 bases and J dropped 4 bases, with 17 bases sitting between them. In DNA, the CDR3 is TGTGCCAGTAGTGCCCCGCGCAGGGTGGCCACCGGGGAGCTGTTTTTT. The encoded protein is CASSAPRRVATGELFF.

The J gene is TRBJ2-6, the V gene TRBV14, with a tentative D call TRBD1 (5 bases). This CDR3 region has 19 residues. V was trimmed by 0 bases and J by 0 bases, leaving 15 bases between them. CDR1 and CDR2 (germline): SGHDN, FVKESK. The chain's CDR3 is CASSQDPSTVISGANVLTF. The CDR3 DNA reads TGTGCCAGCAGCCAAGATCCCTCGACAGTAATCTCTGGGGCCAACGTCCTGACTTTC.

The chain is built from TRBV19 and TRBJ2-1; 9 bases fit TRBD2. The CDR3 covers 17 residues. Trimming removed 1 base from V and 8 bases from J; junction bases left unmatched: 12. Germline V gene sequence: CDR1 LNHDA, CDR2 SQIVND (reference sequence). The DNA of the CDR3 is TGTGCCAGTAGTATAGGCGGGGGGGCCCGCCTTGGGTATGAGCAGTTCTTC. Protein sequence: CASSIGGGARLGYEQFF.

The chain carries TRBV30 and TRBJ1-1; D not resolved. This CDR3 is built from 13 residues. The V gene lost 2 bases and the J gene lost 2 bases, with 9 bases spanning the gap. Germline CDR1 is GTSNPN and CDR2 is SVGIG (reference sequence). The CDR3 is CAWSTSVNTEAFF. CDR3 DNA: TGTGCCTGGAGTACTTCAGTAAACACTGAAGCTTTCTTT.

V is TRBV11-2 and J is TRBJ2-7; D tentatively reads TRBD1 or TRBD2 (5 bases each). CDR3 length: 15 amino acids. V lost 3 bases, J lost 1 base, and 13 bases lay in between. CDR1 SGHAT and CDR2 FQNNGV come from the germline V gene. The CDR3 coding sequence is TGTGCCAGCAGCTTGGTTGGGGGTTCATCCTACGAGCAGTACGTC. This codes for CASSLVGGSSYEQYV.

This clone has only one observation. The rearrangement links TRBV7-9 to TRBJ1-5; D remains unclear. V gave up 4 bases and J gave up 5 bases, with 12 bases separating them. CDR1 and CDR2 from the germline V gene are SEHNR and FQNEAQ (reference sequence). The CDR3 spans 14 residues. DNA of the CDR3: TGTGCCAGCAGCTCCCCCACGTCAGATCAGCCCCAGCATTTT. The encoded protein is CASSSPTSDQPQHF. The full variable domain, rest sourced from reference TRBV7-9 and TRBJ1-5, is DTGVSQNPRHKITKRGQNVTFRCDPISEHNRLYWYRQTLGQGPEFLTYFQNEAQLEKSRLLSDRFSAERPKGSFSTLEIQRTEQGDSAMYLCASSSPTSDQPQHFGDGTRLSIL.

This chain joins TRBV7-9 and TRBJ1-1; D perhaps matches TRBD1 (6 bases). CDR1 and CDR2 (germline): SEHNR, FQNEAQ (reference sequence). The CDR3 spans 16 residues. The ends were cut back, 1 base at V and 4 bases at J, with 16 bases in the middle. In DNA form, the CDR3 reads TGTGCCAGCAGCTTAGGATTAGGGGGAGAGGGCACTGAAGCTTTCTTT. It codes for CASSLGLGGEGTEAFF.

The rearrangement joins TRBV2 to TRBJ2-1; D remains ambiguous. Trimming removed 7 bases from V and 6 bases from J, with 16 bases in between. The CDR3 covers 14 residues. Germline V gene lookup returns CDR1 SNHLY and CDR2 FYNNEI. CDR3 region: CASTFYRDVNEQFF. CDR3 nucleotide sequence: TGTGCCAGCACCTTCTATCGCGATGTCAATGAGCAGTTCTTC.

This chain uses TRBV28 with TRBJ1-5; 9 bases are a match to TRBD1. This CDR3 is built from 15 residues. Germline loops: CDR1 MDHEN, CDR2 SYDVKM. Unmatched junction bases numbered 5, after V lost 6 bases and J lost 2 bases. CDR3: CASSGDRAGNQPQHF. CDR3 in DNA: TGTGCCAGCAGCGGGGACAGGGCTGGCAATCAGCCCCAGCATTTT. The variable domain in full, with the rest retrieved from reference TRBV28 and TRBJ1-5, is DVKVTQSSRYLVKRTGEKVFLECVQDMDHENMFWYRQDPGLGLRLIYFSYDVKMKEKGDIPEGYSVSREKKERFSLILESASTNQTSMYLCASSGDRAGNQPQHFGDGTRLSIL.

The chain couples TRBV6-5 to TRBJ1-5, with 9 bases identical to TRBD1. V was clipped by 4 bases and J by 1 base; unmatched bases: 2. This CDR3 has 15 amino acids. Germline V gene sequence: CDR1 MNHEY, CDR2 SVGAGI. The DNA for the CDR3 is TGTGCCAGCAGTTTGGACAGGGGAAGCAATCAGCCCCAGCATTTT. Amino acids: CASSLDRGSNQPQHF.

The chain recombines TRBV5-5 with TRBJ2-7; D remains unclear. CDR1 is SGHKS and CDR2 is YYEKEE in the germline V gene (reference sequence). V was shortened by 3 bases and J by 3 bases, with 10 bases between the two germline ends. The CDR3 has 13 residues. The DNA of the CDR3 is TGTGCCAGCAGCTCTGGATGGAGCTACGAGCAGTACGTC. It is translated as CASSSGWSYEQYV.

The genes are TRBV7-2 and TRBJ1-3; no reliable D call. The ends were cut back, 3 bases at V and 0 bases at J, with 9 bases in the middle. In germline, CDR1 is SGHTA, CDR2 FQGNSA. This CDR3 spans 15 amino acids. The CDR3 protein is CASSFSVHSGNTIYF. In nucleotides, the CDR3 is TGTGCCAGCAGCTTTTCTGTACACTCTGGAAACACCATATATTTT.

This chain uses TRBV7-2 with TRBJ2-3, with 13 bases fitting TRBD2. CDR1 is SGHTA and CDR2 is FQGNSA in the germline V gene. V was pared by 5 bases and J by 5 bases, with 4 bases of the junction left unmatched. The CDR3 extends over 15 amino acids. The CDR3 region has the DNA TGTGCCAGCAGCATAACTAGCGGGGGGGTAGATACGCAGTATTTT. Translating it yields CASSITSGGVDTQYF.

In its sample, this clone was seen a few times. The gene calls are TRBV7-9 and TRBJ2-5, with no clear D. Germline V lookup: CDR1 SEHNR, CDR2 FQNEAQ (reference sequence). The ends were cut back, 5 bases at V and 4 bases at J, with 11 bases in the middle. This CDR3 region has 13 residues. The CDR3 loop is CASSPRRRETQYF. The CDR3 coding sequence is TGTGCCAGCAGCCCCAGACGGCGAGAGACCCAGTACTTC.

The V and J genes are TRBV6-5 and TRBJ1-2, with TRBD1 identical over 9 bases. Germline V gene data show CDR1 as MNHEY and CDR2 as SVGAGI. The CDR3 runs 14 residues. V shed 6 bases and J 8 bases; nucleotides not matched to a gene: 10. The CDR3 bases are TGTGCCAGCAGCCGCTGGGACAGGGTCGGAGGCTACACCTTC. The encoded protein is CASSRWDRVGGYTF.